These T cell receptor beta chains were read from a single sample in a study of OX40 agonist ivuxolimab in advanced cancers. TCRdb keeps only in-frame clones here, not all; method: immunoSEQ multiplex PCR. The repertoire holds about 54,000 clones, with roughly four fifths as singletons. The sequencing used CD4+ or CD8+ T cells sorted from blood, collected in a trial of the OX40 agonist ivuxolimab. These receptors all stem from an adult with an advanced solid tumor such as melanoma, head and neck, liver or kidney cancer. Both conserved end residues are part of each CDR3.

V | CDR3
TRBV5-1 | CASSRLTGAGNEQFF
TRBV6-5 | CASKRRDTRTGELFF
TRBV7-2 | CASSLVRGTQTYEQYF
TRBV4-2 | CASSQVSVGGYGYTF
TRBV5-1 | CASSSITGEETQYF
TRBV30 | CAWDDGGGNTIYF
TRBV5-5 | CASGPLAGVRFTADTQYF
TRBV30 | CAGTGDVNTEAFF
TRBV6-5 | CASSSSGPNEQFF
TRBV19 | CASSQSGGAKGANVLTF
TRBV7-8 | CASSLAQYNYGYTF
TRBV28 | CASSVAGGTYEQYF
TRBV6-6 | CASSYSSTDYGYTF
TRBV28 | CASSPHSPGGNTIYF
TRBV7-2 | CASSSPWTSDTYEQYF
TRBV6-5 | CASKLRGTRGYGYTF